The sequence of this T cell receptor beta chain was determined in a study of TIL therapy for anti-PD-1-resistant metastatic lung cancer. Study as a whole: Patients then received nivolumab; progressors got lymphodepletion, TIL and IL-2. Patients had a median age of approximately 56 years (range about 35-85). Median tumor mutation burden was about 1.5 mutations per megabase.

Time point meaning: pre-treatment sample, taken before nivolumab and TIL therapy. This was the immunoSEQ v3 assay. Survey-level samples got approximately 1.8 million read pairs; deep-level samples got about 5-6.5 million. Sequencing used immunoSEQ multiplex PCR; TCRdb keeps in-frame clones, though not all of them. Of just over 45,000 clones detected, 79% appear once; the ten largest clones hold more than 12%. Trimming stripped 4 bases from V and 2 bases from J, with 12 bases between. The CDR3 has 15 amino acids. Germline CDR1 and CDR2: SGHTS and YDEGEE. This TCR derives from a man between 65 and 85 years old with non-small cell lung cancer. V and J are TRBV5-8 and TRBJ1-4, with a possible D match to TRBD1 (5 bases). Source: blood, taken at baseline. CDR3 nucleotides: TGTGCCAGCAGCGTAGAAGGGACGACTAATGAAAAACTGTTTTTT. This gives the protein CASSVEGTTNEKLFF. The full variable domain, with the rest looked up from reference TRBV5-8 and TRBJ1-4, is EAGVTQSPTHLIKTRGQQATLRCSPISGHTSVYWYQQALGLGLQFLLWYDEGEERNRGNFPPRFSGRQFPNYSSELNVNALELEDSALYLCASSVEGTTNEKLFFGSGTQLSVL.